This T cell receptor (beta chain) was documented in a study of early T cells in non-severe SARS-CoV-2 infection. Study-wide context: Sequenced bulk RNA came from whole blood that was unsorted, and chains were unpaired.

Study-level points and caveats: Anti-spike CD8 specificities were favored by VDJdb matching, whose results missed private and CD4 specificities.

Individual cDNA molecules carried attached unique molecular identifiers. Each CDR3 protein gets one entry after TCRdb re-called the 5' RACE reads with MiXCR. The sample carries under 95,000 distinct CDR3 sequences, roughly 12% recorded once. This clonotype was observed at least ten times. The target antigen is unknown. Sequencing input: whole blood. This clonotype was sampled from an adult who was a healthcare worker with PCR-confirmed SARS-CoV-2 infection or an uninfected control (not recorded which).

The CDR3: CASSLGLAGASTTDTQYF. The CDR3 DNA is TGTGCCAGCAGCTTAGGACTAGCGGGAGCCTCAACCACAGATACGCAGTATTTT. The chain uses TRBV11-2 and TRBJ2-3, with 12 bases aligning to TRBD2. V lost 1 base, J lost 2 bases, and 7 bases stayed unmatched. The length of the CDR3 is 18 residues. Germline CDR1 is SGHAT and CDR2 is FQNNGV.